This T cell receptor (beta chain) was sequenced during a study of cytomegalovirus exposure and HLA in healthy donors. Whole-study results and caveats: Cytomegalovirus-associated status was assigned to about 150 TCR beta chains. A subsequent analysis found that TCR clusters from the first cohort also tended to co-occur in the roughly 120 validation repertoires, with less than 95% of cluster scores above 0.

In germline, CDR1 is MRHNA, CDR2 SNTAGT. This CDR3 is built from 17 residues. Trimming took off 6 bases at V and 1 base at J, with 21 bases between the two ends. Comments on this clone: The antigen is undetermined.

Method: immunoSEQ multiplex PCR; TCRdb's copy keeps in-frame clones and lacks some. Of about 74,000 clones listed, 94% were seen once; the top ten hold approximately 1.5%. The clonotype was recovered from a man between 18 and 29 years old in good health and CMV-seropositive. The rearrangement links TRBV6-4 to TRBJ1-1, with a possible D match to TRBD1 (5 bases). Sequences were obtained from PBMCs. The CDR3 nucleotides are TGTGCCAGCAGATCCCCGAGGAGGGACGGTAAGAACACTGAAGCTTTCTTT. Protein product: CASRSPRRDGKNTEAFF.